The 17 T cell receptor beta chains listed next were all sequenced from one sample in a study of shared clonotypes between healthy human individuals. Libraries were prepared by immunoSEQ multiplex PCR; TCRdb keeps only in-frame clonotypes and omits some of them. The table shows some 2.1 million clones, with approximately 92% occurring only once. Terminally differentiated effector memory CD45RA+ cells were left out of the naive CD8 fraction, which was CD45RO-negative and positively selected for CCR7. The source material was naive CD8+ T cells from PBMCs. The receptors here all came from a man in his late teens or twenties in good health. Some clones in this sample may be carry-over from other donors' samples.

J is TRBJ2-3 and V is TRBV7-3, with D tentatively TRBD1 or TRBD2 (6 bases each). This CDR3 has 16 residues. V was trimmed by 2 bases and J by 2 bases, leaving 14 bases between them. CDR1 is SGHTA and CDR2 is FQGTGA in the germline V gene. The CDR3 bases are TGTGCCAGCAGCTTACCCGGGGGCGGACCCACAGATACGCAGTATTTT. Protein sequence: CASSLPGGGPTDTQYF.

The chain links TRBV25-1 to TRBJ2-5; D is unclear. The CDR3 runs to 14 residues. Germline V gene data show CDR1 as MGHDK and CDR2 as SYGVNS. Trimming took 3 bases from V and 4 from J, leaving 12 bases between them. The CDR3 nucleotides read TGTGCCAGCAGTGATCCCGGGCGGCCAGAGACCCAGTACTTC. Protein sequence: CASSDPGRPETQYF.

Turning to this clone: The identical CDR3 is also encoded by other nucleotide sequences in the sample. The gene calls are TRBV11-2 and TRBJ2-3; D is ambiguous. Germline CDR1 and CDR2: SGHAT and FQNNGV. There are 10 residues in the CDR3. Trimming removed 6 bases at V and 6 bases at J, with 4 bases between. CDR3 DNA sequence: TGTGCCAGCAGAGGGGATACGCAGTATTTT. It codes for CASRGDTQYF.

This clone was counted only a few times. The chain is built from TRBV7-6 and TRBJ1-2; D not resolved. V was shortened by 3 bases and J by 1 base, with 9 bases between the two germline ends. The V gene's germline CDR1 is SGHVS and CDR2 FNYEAQ. This CDR3 spans 14 amino acids. CDR3 nucleotide sequence: TGTGCCAGCAGCTTGTATGGCCTTAACTATGGCTACACCTTC. Translation: CASSLYGLNYGYTF.

The CDR3 reads CASSSGPGTSTDTQYF. Written as DNA, the CDR3 is TGTGCCAGCAGCTCTGGACCCGGAACTAGCACAGATACGCAGTATTTT. The chain uses TRBV11-2 and TRBJ2-3; D is uncertain. The germline V and J ends were trimmed by 4 bases and 0 bases, with 14 bases remaining between them. The CDR3 is made up of 16 amino acids. Germline V lookup: CDR1 SGHAT, CDR2 FQNNGV. The variable domain in full, with the rest retrieved from reference TRBV11-2 and TRBJ2-3, is EAGVAQSPRYKIIEKRQSVAFWCNPISGHATLYWYQQILGQGPKLLIQFQNNGVVDDSQLPKDRFSAERLKGVDSTLKIQPAKLEDSAVYLCASSSGPGTSTDTQYFGPGTRLTVL.

The gene calls are TRBV27 and TRBJ2-3, with a tentative D call TRBD2 (5 bases). The V end was cut by 1 base, the J end by 0 bases, with 11 bases between. Per germline, CDR1 MNHEY and CDR2 SMNVEV (reference sequence). The CDR3 runs to 16 residues. The CDR3 region is CASSLFSGQSTDTQYF. In nucleotides, the CDR3 is TGTGCCAGCAGTTTATTCAGCGGTCAGAGCACAGATACGCAGTATTTT.

V is TRBV5-1 and J is TRBJ1-1, with a weak D call TRBD1 (5 bases). Germline V gene sequence: CDR1 SGHRS, CDR2 YFSETQ. The V end lost 0 bases, the J end lost 6 bases, and 9 bases lay between the germline ends. The CDR3 extends over 13 amino acids. The CDR3: CASSLAGGAEAFF. CDR3 DNA sequence: TGCGCCAGCAGCTTGGCCGGAGGGGCTGAAGCTTTCTTT.

The V call is TRBV5-6, the J call TRBJ2-7; 7 positions match TRBD1. This CDR3 is 14 amino acids long. CDR1 and CDR2 from the germline V gene are SGHDT and YYEEEE. V lost 0 bases to trimming and J lost 3 bases; unmatched junction nucleotides: 3. CDR3 in amino acids: CASSLADRYYEQYF. In nucleotides, the CDR3 is TGTGCCAGCAGCTTGGCGGACAGGTACTACGAGCAGTACTTC.

This chain connects TRBV19 to TRBJ1-5; maybe TRBD1 (6 bases). The germline V and J ends were trimmed by 3 bases and 0 bases, with 18 bases remaining between them. This CDR3 is built from 18 residues. The germline V gene encodes CDR1 LNHDA and CDR2 SQIVND (reference sequence). The CDR3 region has the DNA TGTGCCAGTAGTATGGGGGCGGGACTCTTAAATAGCAATCAGCCCCAGCATTTT. Translated, it gives CASSMGAGLLNSNQPQHF.

Regarding this clone: This could be a read error, since a much larger clone is one nucleotide away. Within the sample, other DNA sequences also encode this same CDR3. The gene calls are TRBV5-6 and TRBJ2-3, with D unclear. The CDR3 has 11 amino acids. Trimming left V 1 base short and J 3 bases short, with 0 bases between. Germline CDR1 reads SGHDT; CDR2 reads YYEEEE. The CDR3 sequence is CASSLTDTQYF. The CDR3 coding sequence is TGTGCCAGCAGCTTGACAGATACGCAGTATTTT.

Only one count was recorded for this clone. In nucleotides, the CDR3 is TGCGCCAGCAGCCAAGTTTTTTTGGGGGACCGAAGCTCCTACAATGAGCAGTTCTTC. It codes for CASSQVFLGDRSSYNEQFF. This rearrangement joins TRBV4-3 to TRBJ2-1; D is perhaps TRBD1 or TRBD2 (5 bases each). V lost 1 base, J lost 0 bases, and 19 bases lay in between. Germline CDR1 and CDR2: LGHNA and YSLEER. The CDR3 runs to 19 residues.

This clone came up once. V is TRBV27 and J is TRBJ1-5; D call uncertain. The CDR3 is made up of 14 amino acids. V was pared by 3 bases and J by 3 bases, with 9 bases between. From germline, CDR1 is MNHEY and CDR2 SMNVEV (reference sequence). The CDR3 coding sequence is TGTGCCAGCAGTTTTTTAATCCCCAATCAGCCCCAGCATTTT. It translates to CASSFLIPNQPQHF.

V is TRBV7-7 and J is TRBJ2-5; 14 nucleotides agree with TRBD2. The V gene end was trimmed by 5 bases and the J gene end by 5 bases; junction bases not matched to a gene: 7. Germline V gene sequence: CDR1 SSHAT, CDR2 FNYEAQ (reference sequence). This CDR3 contains 16 residues. The CDR3 bases are TGTGCCAGCAGCCCGGGACTAGCGGGAGAGGGGGAGACCCAGTACTTC. This sequence encodes CASSPGLAGEGETQYF.

V is TRBV27 and J is TRBJ2-6; maybe TRBD2 (7 bases). Trimming shortened V by 0 bases and J by 3 bases, and 9 bases separated the two germline ends. This CDR3 spans 16 amino acids. Germline V gene data show CDR1 as MNHEY and CDR2 as SMNVEV (reference sequence). DNA of the CDR3: TGTGCCAGCAGTTTATCGGGAGGGGGTGGGGCCAACGTCCTGACTTTC. Translating gives CASSLSGGGGANVLTF.

The chain employs TRBV9 and TRBJ2-1; 10 positions match TRBD2. Germline CDR1 SGDLS, CDR2 YYNGEE. The CDR3 runs to 15 residues. V trimming: 3 bases; J trimming: 9 bases; junction bases outside the gene matches: 9. In nucleotides, the CDR3 is TGTGCCAGCAGCGATGCTAGCGGGAGAGGCCCTGAGCAGTTCTTC. The encoded protein is CASSDASGRGPEQFF. Full variable domain (missing parts from reference TRBV9 and TRBJ2-1): DSGVTQTPKHLITATGQRVTLRCSPRSGDLSVYWYQQSLDQGLQFLIQYYNGEERAKGNILERFSAQQFPDLHSELNLSSLELGDSALYFCASSDASGRGPEQFFGPGTRLTVL.

The chain carries TRBV29-1 and TRBJ2-3; 12 bases align to TRBD2. CDR3 length: 17 amino acids. V lost 6 bases to trimming and J lost 4 bases; unmatched junction nucleotides: 14. In germline, CDR1 is SQVTM, CDR2 ANQGSEA. CDR3 protein: CSVRLAGVVLSADTQYF. The CDR3 DNA reads TGCAGCGTACGACTAGCGGGAGTGGTGCTTAGCGCAGATACGCAGTATTTT.

The CDR3 protein is CASSQDRASVYSYEQYF. CDR3 bases: TGCGCCAGCAGCCAAGATCGGGCTAGCGTCTACTCCTACGAGCAGTACTTC. J is TRBJ2-7 and V is TRBV4-3; possible D gene TRBD2, 6 bases. The V end lost 0 bases, the J end lost 0 bases, and 15 bases lay between the germline ends. The CDR3 loop spans 17 amino acids. Germline assignment: CDR1 LGHNA and CDR2 YSLEER.